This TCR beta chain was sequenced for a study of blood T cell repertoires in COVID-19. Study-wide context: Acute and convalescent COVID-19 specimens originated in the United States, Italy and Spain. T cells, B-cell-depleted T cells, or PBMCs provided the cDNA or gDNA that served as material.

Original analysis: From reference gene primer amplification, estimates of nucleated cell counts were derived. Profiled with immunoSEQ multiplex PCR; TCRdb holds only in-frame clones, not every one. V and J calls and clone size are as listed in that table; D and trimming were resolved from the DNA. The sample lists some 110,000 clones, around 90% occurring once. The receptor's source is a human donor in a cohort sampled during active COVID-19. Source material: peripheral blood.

The CDR3 here is CASSLTSGTVTGELFF. As DNA, the CDR3 is TGCGCCAGCAGCTTGACTAGCGGGACCGTCACCGGGGAGCTGTTTTTT. This chain uses TRBV5-1 with TRBJ2-2; 10 bases match TRBD2. Looked up from germline, CDR1 is SGHRS and CDR2 is YFSETQ. Trimming at V came to 1 base and at J to 4 bases, leaving 4 bases not matched to a gene. The CDR3 totals 16 residues.